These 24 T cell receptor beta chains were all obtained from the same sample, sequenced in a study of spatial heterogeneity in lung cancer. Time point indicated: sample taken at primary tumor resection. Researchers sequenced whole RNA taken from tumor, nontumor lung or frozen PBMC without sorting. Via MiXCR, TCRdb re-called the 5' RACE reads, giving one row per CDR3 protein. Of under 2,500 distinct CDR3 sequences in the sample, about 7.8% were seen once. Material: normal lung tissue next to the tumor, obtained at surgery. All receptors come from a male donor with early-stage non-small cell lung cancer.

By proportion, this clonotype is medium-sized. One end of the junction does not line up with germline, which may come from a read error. CDR3 loop: CASTEGIHSYEQYF. CDR3 sequence (DNA): TGTGCCAGCACTGAAGGGATCCACTCCTACGAGCAGTACTTC. The rearrangement joins TRBV2 to TRBJ2-7, with D hard to call. Germline loops: CDR1 SNHLY, CDR2 FYNNEI. This CDR3 is 14 amino acids long.

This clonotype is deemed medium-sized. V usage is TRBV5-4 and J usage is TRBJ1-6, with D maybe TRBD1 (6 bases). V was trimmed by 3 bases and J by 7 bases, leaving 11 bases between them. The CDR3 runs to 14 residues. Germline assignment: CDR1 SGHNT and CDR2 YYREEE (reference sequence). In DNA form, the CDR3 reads TGTGCCAGCAGCTCGACAGGTGTCAATTCACCCCTCCACTTT. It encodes CASSSTGVNSPLHF.

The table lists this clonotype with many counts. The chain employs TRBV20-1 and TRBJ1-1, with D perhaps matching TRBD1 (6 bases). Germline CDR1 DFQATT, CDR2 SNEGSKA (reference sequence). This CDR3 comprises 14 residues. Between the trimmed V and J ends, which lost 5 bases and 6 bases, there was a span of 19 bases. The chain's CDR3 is CSALPTRTDSEAFF. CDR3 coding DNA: TGCAGTGCTCTTCCCACCCGGACAGATTCTGAAGCTTTCTTT.

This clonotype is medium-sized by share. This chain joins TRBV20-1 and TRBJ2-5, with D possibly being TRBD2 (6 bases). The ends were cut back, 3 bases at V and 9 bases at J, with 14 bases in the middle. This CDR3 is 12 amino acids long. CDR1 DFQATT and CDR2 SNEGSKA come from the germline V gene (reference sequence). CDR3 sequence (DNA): TGCAGTGCTAGTGTGGGGACTGGTTCCCAGTACTTC. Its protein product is CSASVGTGSQYF.

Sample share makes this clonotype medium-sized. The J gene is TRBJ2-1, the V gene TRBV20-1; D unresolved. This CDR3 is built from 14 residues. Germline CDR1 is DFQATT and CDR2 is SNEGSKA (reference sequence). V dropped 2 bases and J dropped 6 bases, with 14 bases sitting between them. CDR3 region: CSARTWRNLNEQFF. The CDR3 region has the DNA TGCAGTGCTAGAACCTGGCGGAACCTCAATGAGCAGTTCTTC.

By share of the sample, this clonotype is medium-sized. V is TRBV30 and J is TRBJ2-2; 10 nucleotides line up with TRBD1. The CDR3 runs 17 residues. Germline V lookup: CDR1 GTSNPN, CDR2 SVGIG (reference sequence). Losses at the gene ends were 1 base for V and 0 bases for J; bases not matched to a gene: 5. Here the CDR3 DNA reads TGTGCCTGGAGTGAGGGACAGGGGACCGCGAACACCGGGGAGCTGTTTTTT. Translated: CAWSEGQGTANTGELFF.

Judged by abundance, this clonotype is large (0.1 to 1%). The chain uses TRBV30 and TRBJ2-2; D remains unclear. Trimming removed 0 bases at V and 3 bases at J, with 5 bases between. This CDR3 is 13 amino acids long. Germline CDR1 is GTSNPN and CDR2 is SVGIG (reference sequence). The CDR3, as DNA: TGTGCCTGGAGTGTAATGGACACCGGGGAGCTGTTTTTT. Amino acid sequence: CAWSVMDTGELFF.

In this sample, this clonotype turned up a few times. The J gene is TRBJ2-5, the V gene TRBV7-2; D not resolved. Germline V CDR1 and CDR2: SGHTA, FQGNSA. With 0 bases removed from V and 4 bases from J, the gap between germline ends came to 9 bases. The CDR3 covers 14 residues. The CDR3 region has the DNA TGTGCCAGCAGCTTAGCGGCGTGGGGAGAGACCCAGTACTTC. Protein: CASSLAAWGETQYF.

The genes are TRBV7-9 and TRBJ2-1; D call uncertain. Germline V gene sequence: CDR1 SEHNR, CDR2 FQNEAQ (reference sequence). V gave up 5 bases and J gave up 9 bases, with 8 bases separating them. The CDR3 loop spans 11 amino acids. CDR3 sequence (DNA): TGTGCCAGCAGCCCCCTCTCTGAGCAGTTCTTC. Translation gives CASSPLSEQFF.

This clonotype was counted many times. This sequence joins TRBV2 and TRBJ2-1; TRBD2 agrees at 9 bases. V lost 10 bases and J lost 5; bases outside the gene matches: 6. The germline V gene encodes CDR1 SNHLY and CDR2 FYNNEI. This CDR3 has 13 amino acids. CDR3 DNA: TGTGCCATCATGCGGGAGGGCCACAATGAGCAGTTCTTC. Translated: CAIMREGHNEQFF.

The CDR3 sequence: CASRRETEAFF. In nucleotides, the CDR3 is TGTGCCAGCAGGAGGGAGACTGAAGCTTTCTTT. The rearrangement links TRBV2 to TRBJ1-1, with D unclear. V gave up 6 bases and J gave up 5 bases, with 7 bases separating them. The CDR3 sequence is 11 residues long. CDR1 is SNHLY, CDR2 FYNNEI, per germline. Combining the CDR3 with reference TRBV2 and TRBJ1-1 gives the whole variable domain EPEVTQTPSHQVTQMGQEVILRCVPISNHLYFYWYRQILGQKVEFLVSFYNNEISEKSEIFDDQFSVERPDGSNFTLKIRSTKLEDSAMYFCASRRETEAFFGQGTRLTVV.

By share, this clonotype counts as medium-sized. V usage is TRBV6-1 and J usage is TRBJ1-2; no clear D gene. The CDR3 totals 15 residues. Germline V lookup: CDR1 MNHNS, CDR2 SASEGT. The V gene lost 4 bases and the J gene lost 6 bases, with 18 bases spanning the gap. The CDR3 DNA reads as TGTGCCAGCAGTGGAGCTTTTTCGGCGGCCGATGGCTACACCTTC. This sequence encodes CASSGAFSAADGYTF.

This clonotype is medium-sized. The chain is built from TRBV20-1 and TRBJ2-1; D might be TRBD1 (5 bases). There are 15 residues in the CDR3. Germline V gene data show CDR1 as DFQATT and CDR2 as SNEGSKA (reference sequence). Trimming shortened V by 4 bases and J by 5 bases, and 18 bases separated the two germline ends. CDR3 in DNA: TGCAGTGCTACCCCCTTCCCAGGGTTCGACAATGAGCAGTTCTTC. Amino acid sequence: CSATPFPGFDNEQFF.

The CDR3 protein is CASSFAGRGYTF. The CDR3 region has the DNA TGTGCCAGCAGTTTTGCGGGGCGAGGCTACACCTTC. This sequence joins TRBV12-3 or TRBV12-4 and TRBJ1-2, with D perhaps TRBD1 (5 bases). V was clipped by 3 bases and J by 8 bases, with 10 bases between them. The CDR3 consists of 12 residues.

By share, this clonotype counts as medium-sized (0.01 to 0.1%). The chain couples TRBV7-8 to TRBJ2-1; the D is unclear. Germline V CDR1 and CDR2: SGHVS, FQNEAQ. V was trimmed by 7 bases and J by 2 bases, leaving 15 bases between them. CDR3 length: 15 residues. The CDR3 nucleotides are TGTGCCAGCACCCCCCCCTCGGGTCCCTACAATGAGCAGTTCTTC. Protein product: CASTPPSGPYNEQFF.

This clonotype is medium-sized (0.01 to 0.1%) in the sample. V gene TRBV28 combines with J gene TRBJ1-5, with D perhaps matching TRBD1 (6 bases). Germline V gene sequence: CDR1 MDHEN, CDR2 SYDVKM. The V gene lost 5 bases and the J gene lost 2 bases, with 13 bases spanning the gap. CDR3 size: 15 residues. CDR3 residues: CASSPSGVGNQPQHF. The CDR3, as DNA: TGTGCCAGCAGTCCTTCAGGGGTTGGCAATCAGCCCCAGCATTTT.

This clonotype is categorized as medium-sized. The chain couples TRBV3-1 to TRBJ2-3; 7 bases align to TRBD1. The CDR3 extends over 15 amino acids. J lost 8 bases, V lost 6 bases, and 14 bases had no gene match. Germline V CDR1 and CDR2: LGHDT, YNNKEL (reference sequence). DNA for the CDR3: TGTGCCAGCAGTCTTACAGGGGTGGAGGCGGGTACGCAGTATTTT. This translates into CASSLTGVEAGTQYF.

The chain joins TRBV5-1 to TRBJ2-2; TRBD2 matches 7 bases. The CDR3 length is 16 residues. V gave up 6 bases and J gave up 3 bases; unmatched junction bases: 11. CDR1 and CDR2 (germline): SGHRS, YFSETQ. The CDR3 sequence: CASIGGGSGDTGELFF. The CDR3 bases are TGCGCCAGCATCGGAGGCGGGAGCGGGGACACCGGGGAGCTGTTTTTT.

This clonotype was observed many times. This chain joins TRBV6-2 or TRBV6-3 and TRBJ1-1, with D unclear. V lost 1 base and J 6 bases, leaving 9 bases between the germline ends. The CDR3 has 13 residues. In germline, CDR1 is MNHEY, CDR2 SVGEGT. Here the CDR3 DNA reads TGTGCCAGCAGTTACTACGGCCTCCCTGAAGCTTTCTTT. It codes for CASSYYGLPEAFF.

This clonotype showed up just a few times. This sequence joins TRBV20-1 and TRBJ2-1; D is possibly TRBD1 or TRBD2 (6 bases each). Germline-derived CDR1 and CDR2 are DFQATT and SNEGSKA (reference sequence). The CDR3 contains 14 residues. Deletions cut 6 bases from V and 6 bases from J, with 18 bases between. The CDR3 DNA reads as TGCAGTGCCACAACGGGGGCCGTTATCAATGAGCAGTTCTTC. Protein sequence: CSATTGAVINEQFF.

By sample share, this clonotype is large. The CDR3 reads CASSRQRGSDSPLHF. CDR3 coding DNA: TGTGCCAGCAGCCGACAGAGGGGTAGTGATTCACCCCTCCACTTT. The genes are TRBV6-5 and TRBJ1-6; a possible D gene is TRBD1 (5 bases). The CDR3 consists of 15 residues. The germline gives CDR1 MNHEY, CDR2 SVGAGI. V lost 6 bases to trimming and J lost 8 bases, with 17 bases between them.

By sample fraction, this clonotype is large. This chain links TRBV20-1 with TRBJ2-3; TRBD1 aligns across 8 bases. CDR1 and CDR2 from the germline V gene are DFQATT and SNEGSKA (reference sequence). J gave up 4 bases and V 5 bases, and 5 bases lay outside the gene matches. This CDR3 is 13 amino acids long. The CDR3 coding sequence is TGCAGTGCTTCCCCGGACAGGGCAGATACGCAGTATTTT. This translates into CSASPDRADTQYF.

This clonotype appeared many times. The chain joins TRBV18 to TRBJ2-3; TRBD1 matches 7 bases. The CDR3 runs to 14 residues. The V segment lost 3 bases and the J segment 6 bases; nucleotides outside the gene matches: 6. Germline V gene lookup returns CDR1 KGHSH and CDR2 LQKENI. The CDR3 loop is CASSPGDRRDTQYF. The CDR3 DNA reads TGTGCCAGCTCACCCGGGGACAGAAGGGATACGCAGTATTTT.

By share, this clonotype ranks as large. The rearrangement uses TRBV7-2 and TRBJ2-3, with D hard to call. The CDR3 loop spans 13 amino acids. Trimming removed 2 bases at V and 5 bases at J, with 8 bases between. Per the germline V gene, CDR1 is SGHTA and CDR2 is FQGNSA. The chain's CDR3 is CASSLSMLDTQYF. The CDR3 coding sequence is TGTGCCAGCAGCTTATCAATGCTAGATACGCAGTATTTT.